This record covers a single T cell receptor beta chain. The sample holds a few counts of this clonotype. Its antigen specificity is not known. Base qualities were left out, and no much larger clone turns up one base away. Since whole blood was used without any cell fractionation, the repertoire reflected all peripheral T cells in unsorted form. As controls, approximately 9 uninfected healthy donors were sampled, and four of those donors gave samples twice, roughly 3 months apart. An approximately 2.7 ml sample of peripheral blood was drawn into Tempus tubes for RNA extraction. Residual genomic DNA was removed with the TURBO-DNase kit and globin mRNA was depleted with GLOBINclear. This sample is part of a study of HIV-infected patients and healthy controls (dated by TCRdb to the mid-2010s). For the study in its entirety: Whether deep TCR repertoire sequencing of small blood samples from HIV patients could capture immune perturbation and reconstitution was tested in the study.

Reverse transcription of approximately 500 ng RNA was performed with SuperScript III using primers directed against the alpha and beta constant regions. Separate libraries for the alpha and beta chains were generated through chain-specific third strand synthesis that incorporated multiplexing indices. The protocol used a single primer pair to amplify all rearrangements within a chain, which avoided primer bias, and attached molecular barcodes to each cDNA molecule. T4 RNA Ligase 1 joined purified cDNA to a 5' RACE adapter that carried a random hexamer and the SP2 sequencing primer site. The authors primed second strand synthesis from the SP2 site with Phusion polymerase and used slow temperature ramps to favor optimal annealing. The 12-nucleotide barcode on each molecule comprised two random hexamer sequences, both introduced before amplification and concatenated. A short first PCR added P5 and P7 adapter elements plus a second index, followed by an approximately 23-cycle amplification PCR with P5s and P7 primers. Libraries received 25 to 35 PCR cycles in total, were quantified on a Qubit, sized on a Bioanalyzer, and diluted to about 4 nM. Sequencing of the normalized libraries was done on an Illumina MiSeq using 2 x 250 paired-end kits. Reverse transcription reactions were cleaned up on MinElute columns and eluted into around 9.7 ul Tris-Cl. Adapter ligations were incubated for 20 to 25 hours at 16 degrees C and subsequently purified with AMPure XP beads at a 1:1 ratio. In the paper's pipeline: A modified Decombinator that output V, J, insert and barcode information was used to process the demultiplexed FASTQ files. Sequences that shared a barcode but differed from the dominant sequence were discarded as errors, and original cDNA molecules were estimated by counting barcodes clustered at Levenshtein distance 3. The R packages ineq, vegan, igraph and RCytoscape were used for downstream analyses, with IMGT nomenclature and CDR3 definitions applied. V gene usage was calculated across distinct sequences, with every TCR tallied a single time to avoid skew from clonal expansion. Similarity networks connected unique CDR3 amino acid sequences within a donor whenever two sequences differed by a single Levenshtein edit. In the repertoires, a search was made for a compiled set of published HIV-specific CDR3s (roughly 83 alpha, 702 beta) and CMV-specific CDR3s (about 13 alpha, approximately 250 beta). Random subsampling to size-matched repertoires demonstrated that the decreased diversity in patients did not result from their lower sequence numbers. TCRdb trimmed the raw reads at Q25, called clones with MiXCR and kept productive beta chains. Entries are consolidated by CDR3 protein sequence, retaining the most common genes and DNA. TCRdb assigned the V and J calls; the authors' analysis was not used. Here the sample has over 15,000 distinct CDR3 sequences; around 10% occur a single time. The top ten constitute 2.5% to 4% of the sample.

What the work shows at the level of the full study, not this receptor alone: Significantly higher mean Gini indices were seen in HIV-infected repertoires than in controls, possibly reflecting oligoclonality. Differing numbers of distinct sequences in patients and controls hindered comparison, and size-matching assigned excessive weight to rare events in the HIV-infected data. By Jaccard index and by the count of highly shared sequences, healthy controls shared more CDR3s between individuals than HIV+ patients did. Size-matched repertoire data did not replicate the apparent post-therapy recovery of the Gini index in HIV-infected patients. Significantly different mean usage between HIV-infected patients and controls was observed for eight alpha and eight beta V genes. HIV-associated CDR3s exhibited a significant reduction in frequency during therapy, whereas CMV-associated CDR3s exhibited no significant change, although the majority increased in frequency. MAIT cell alpha-chain CDR3s were present at high frequency in healthy controls but severely depleted in HIV+ repertoires. The observed differences in diversity could not be explained by the slight differences in age and sex profiles between the study cohorts. Sequencing depth was restricted by the use of whole blood, which also prevented the dynamics of distinct T-cell subpopulations from being separated. Donor HLA types were not determined in the study. Pairing of alpha and beta chains was not determined in the samples. Only sixteen HIV-infected individuals were processed, which the authors considered a major limit on how widely the findings apply. Roughly threefold more distinct CDR3s and higher Shannon diversity were observed in healthy control repertoires than in untreated HIV+ repertoires.

The sample was blood. The receptor was derived from an adult in good health.

The nucleotides read TGTGCCAGCAGTGAGATTGCCTGGGACGGCAACACCGGGGAGCTGTTTTTT. It is translated as CASSEIAWDGNTGELFF. The chain is assembled from TRBV2 and TRBJ2-2; the D gene is perhaps TRBD1 or TRBD2, each of them matching over 5 bases. CDR1 SNHLY and CDR2 FYNNEI were looked up in the germline V gene. V and J are truncated by 3 bases and 2 bases respectively, leaving an intervening sequence of 16 bases. The CDR3 numbers 17 residues from cysteine through phenylalanine. Only the CDR3 portion is preserved as DNA: 51 bases, with reading frame beginning at the first base.